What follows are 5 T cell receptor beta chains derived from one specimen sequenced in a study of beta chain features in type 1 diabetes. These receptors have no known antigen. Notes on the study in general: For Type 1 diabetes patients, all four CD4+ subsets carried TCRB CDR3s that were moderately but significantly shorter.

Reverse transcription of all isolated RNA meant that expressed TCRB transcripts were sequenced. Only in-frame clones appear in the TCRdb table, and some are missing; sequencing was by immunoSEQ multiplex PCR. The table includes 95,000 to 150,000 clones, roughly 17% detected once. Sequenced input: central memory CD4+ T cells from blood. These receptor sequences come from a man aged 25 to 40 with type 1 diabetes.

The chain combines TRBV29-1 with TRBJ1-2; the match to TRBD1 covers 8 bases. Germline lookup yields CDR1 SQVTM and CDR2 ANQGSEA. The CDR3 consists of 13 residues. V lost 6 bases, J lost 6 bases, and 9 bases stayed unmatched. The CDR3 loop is CSVQGQVNHGYTF. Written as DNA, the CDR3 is TGCAGCGTGCAGGGACAGGTTAATCATGGCTACACCTTC. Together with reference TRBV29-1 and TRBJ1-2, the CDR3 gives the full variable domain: SAVISQKPSRDICQRGTSLTIQCQVDSQVTMMFWYRQQPGQSLTLIATANQGSEATYESGFVIDKFPISRPNLTFSTLTVSNMSPEDSSIYLCSVQGQVNHGYTFGSGTRLTVV.

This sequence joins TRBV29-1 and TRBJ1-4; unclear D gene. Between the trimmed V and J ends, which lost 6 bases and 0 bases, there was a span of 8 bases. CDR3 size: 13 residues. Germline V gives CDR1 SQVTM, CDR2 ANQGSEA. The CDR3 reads CSVISATNEKLFF. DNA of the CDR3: TGCAGCGTCATCAGTGCAACTAATGAAAAACTGTTTTTT.

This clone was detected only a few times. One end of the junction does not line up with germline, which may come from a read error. In nucleotides, the CDR3 is TGTGCCATCAGTGAGCCTCCGGGACGGTCCCAAGAGACCCAGTACTTC. Amino acid sequence: CAISEPPGRSQETQYF. The V and J genes are TRBV6-1 and TRBJ2-5; D could derive from TRBD1 or TRBD2 (5 bases each). The CDR3 has 16 residues. Germline V gives CDR1 MNHNS, CDR2 SASEGT.

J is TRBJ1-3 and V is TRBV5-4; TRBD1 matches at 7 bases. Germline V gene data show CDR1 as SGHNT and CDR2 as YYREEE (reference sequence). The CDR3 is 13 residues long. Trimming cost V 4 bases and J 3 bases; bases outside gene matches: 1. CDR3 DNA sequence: TGTGCCAGCAGCCGGGACAGTGGAAACACCATATATTTT. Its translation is CASSRDSGNTIYF.

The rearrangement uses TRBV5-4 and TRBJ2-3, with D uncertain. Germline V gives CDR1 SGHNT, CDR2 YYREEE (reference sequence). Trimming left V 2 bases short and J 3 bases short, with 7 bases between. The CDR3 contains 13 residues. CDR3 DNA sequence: TGTGCCAGCAGCTTTTTTGGAACAGATACGCAGTATTTT. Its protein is CASSFFGTDTQYF.